This TCR beta chain came from a study of blood T cell repertoires in COVID-19. The wider study: Acute-phase and convalescent COVID-19 samples originated in the United States, Italy and Spain. The cDNA or gDNA used as material had been derived from T cells, B-cell-depleted T cells, or PBMCs.

As processed by the authors: Amplification of reference gene primers was used by the study to estimate nucleated cell counts. TCRdb's copy holds only in-frame clones and misses some; the assay was immunoSEQ multiplex PCR. That table gives V, J and clone size, and the DNA gave D and trimming. The sample contains 200,000 or so clones, approximately 80% of which appear only once. One Seattle source followed patients from active infection through their disease course. V lost 4 bases to trimming and J lost 7 bases; unmatched junction nucleotides: 10. This CDR3 contains 16 residues. Germline loops: CDR1 MNHEY, CDR2 SMNVEV (reference sequence).

V is TRBV27 and J is TRBJ2-2; 9 positions agree with TRBD2. This clonotype was sampled from a woman at least 80 years old with COVID-19, enrolled during active disease. The sequenced sample was peripheral blood. The CDR3 loop reads CASSSIRTSEIGELFF. The CDR3 DNA reads TGTGCCAGCAGTTCTATTCGGACTAGCGAAATCGGGGAGCTGTTTTTT.